This TCR beta chain was retrieved from a study of T cell repertoires in cytomegalovirus infection. Study-wide context: CMV infection and matching HLA type were both indicated by public TCR beta signatures. Study-wide findings and caveats: Of the TCR beta families, the public ones yielded a cumulative frequency that identified carriers of CMV plus the relevant HLA.

The sample holds a few counts of this clonotype. The antigen is unknown. TCRdb used MiXCR to reprocess the reads, holding one entry per CDR3 protein. The table has 740,000 or so distinct CDR3 sequences, less than 40% seen once. The sequenced sample was PBMCs. The TCR was taken from a human donor in good health (CMV status not recorded). Some clones in this sample may be carry-over from other donors' samples.

Here the CDR3 DNA reads TGTGCCAGTAGCCGGGACGGGTACTCCTACGAGCAGTACTTC. Protein product: CASSRDGYSYEQYF. The chain couples TRBV19 to TRBJ2-7; either TRBD1 or TRBD2 may fit D (5 bases each). Germline values: CDR1 LNHDA, CDR2 SQIVND (reference sequence). V lost 6 bases and J 0 bases, leaving 12 bases between the germline ends. The CDR3 totals 14 residues.